This T cell receptor (beta chain) was recovered during a study of T cells in Graves' hyperthyroidism and ophthalmopathy. Study-wide results and caveats: Blood also held most thyroid clonotypes expanded beyond 0.001.

CDR1 is MGHDK, CDR2 SYGVNS, per germline. This CDR3 is built from 16 residues. The V gene lost 1 base and the J gene lost 3 bases, with 15 bases spanning the gap. With regard to this clonotype: Its antigen is unknown.

TCR beta CDR3 regions were amplified from RNA transcripts. First-round RT-PCR of the TCR CDR3 relied on the HTBI primer set. TCRdb fed the multiplex PCR reads into MiXCR, producing one record per CDR3 protein. The sample gives 530,000 or so distinct CDR3 sequences, under 60% of which show up once; roughly 7.7% is in the top ten. Researchers defined stable Graves' hyperthyroidism as no ophthalmopathy progression within 18 months. Researchers barred patients who had uncontrolled infection, other autoimmune disease, pregnancy or lactation. Thyroid ultrasound and orbital computed tomography, with clinical symptoms and serum thyroxine and TRAb, informed diagnoses.

Sequenced sample: peripheral blood or thyroid tissue (not recorded which). This TCR was recovered from a woman aged 18-29 years with Graves' hyperthyroidism. The genes are TRBV25-1 and TRBJ1-2; TRBD1 might be the D (5 bases). CDR3 nucleotide sequence: TGTGCCAGCAGTGAATGGGGGGGTCGCGACTACTATGGCTACACCTTC. It yields the protein CASSEWGGRDYYGYTF.